This T cell receptor beta chain was observed in a study of tumor-infiltrating lymphocytes in primary liver carcinoma. About the study: Patients included men and women of 30 to 69 years. Study-wide results and caveats: About 7.5-24% of top clones, no more, were shared by all five regions.

Researchers generated TCR beta cDNA from around 0.55 ug of total RNA, relying on a constant-region primer. Slightly modified ARM-PCR, run as three nested multiplex PCR rounds, produced the TCR beta libraries. Each of the first two PCR rounds ran approximately 9 cycles with TRBV1-TRBV30 forward and C-beta reverse primers. TCRdb fed the multiplex PCR reads into MiXCR, producing one record per CDR3 protein. The sample has roughly 50,000 distinct CDR3 sequences, over 65% seen once. In regard to this clonotype: Its cognate antigen is unknown. A much larger clone differs by one base, so this may be a read error.

Co-extracting RNA and DNA was done with roughly 17-32 mg of unsorted bulk tissue as input. Treatment of the patients' primary liver carcinoma consisted of surgical resection. There were five separate regions sampled from each tumor. V lost 4 bases and J 1 base, leaving 5 bases between the germline ends. The CDR3 contains 13 residues. Germline-derived CDR1 and CDR2 are SGHRS and YFSETQ. The sequence was collected from a man in his forties with primary liver carcinoma and hepatitis B virus infection. The chain recombines TRBV5-1 with TRBJ2-2; no clear D gene. The sequenced sample consisted of liver tumor tissue from sampling region 2. Subset meaning: tumor region T2, inferior pole. The CDR3: CASSHENTGELFF. In DNA, the CDR3 is TGCGCCAGCAGCCATGAGAACACCGGGGAGCTGTTTTTT.